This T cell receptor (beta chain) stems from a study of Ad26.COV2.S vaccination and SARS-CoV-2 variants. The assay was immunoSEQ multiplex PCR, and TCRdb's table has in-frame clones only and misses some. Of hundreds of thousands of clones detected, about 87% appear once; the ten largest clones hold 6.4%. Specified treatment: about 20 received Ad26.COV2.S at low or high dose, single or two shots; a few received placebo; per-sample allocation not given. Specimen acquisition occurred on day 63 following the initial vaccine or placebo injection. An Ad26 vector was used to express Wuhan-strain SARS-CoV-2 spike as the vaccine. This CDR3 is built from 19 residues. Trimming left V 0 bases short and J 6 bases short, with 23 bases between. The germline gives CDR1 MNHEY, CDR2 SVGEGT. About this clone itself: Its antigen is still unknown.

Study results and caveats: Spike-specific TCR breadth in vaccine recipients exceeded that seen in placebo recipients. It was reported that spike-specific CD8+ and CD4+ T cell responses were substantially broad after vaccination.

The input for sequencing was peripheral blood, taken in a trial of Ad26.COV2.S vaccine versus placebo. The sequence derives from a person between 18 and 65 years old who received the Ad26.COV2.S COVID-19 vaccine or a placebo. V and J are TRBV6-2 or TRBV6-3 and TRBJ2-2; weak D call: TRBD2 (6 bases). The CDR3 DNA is TGTGCCAGCAGTTACTCGATATTTGGGTCGACCCGGGGGTCCGGGGAGCTGTTTTTT. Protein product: CASSYSIFGSTRGSGELFF.